This T cell receptor beta chain is drawn from a study of cytomegalovirus exposure and HLA in healthy donors. This CDR3 spans 15 amino acids. From germline, CDR1 is MNHEY and CDR2 SMNVEV (reference sequence). V lost 6 bases and J lost 0; bases outside the gene matches: 4. The PCR contained 60 Vbeta and 13 Jbeta primers. Using immunoSEQ multiplex PCR, the repertoire was profiled, and TCRdb retains in-frame clones only, with some absent. The sample includes around 37,000 clones, about 85% of them seen just once. The receptor's source is a middle-aged man in good health and CMV-seronegative. The chain carries TRBV27 and TRBJ2-5; TRBD2 matches 10 bases. The sample comprised PBMCs. DNA for the CDR3: TGTGCCAGCAGACCGGGACTAGCGTACCAAGAGACCCAGTACTTC. Its protein is CASRPGLAYQETQYF.